One T cell receptor (beta chain) is described in this entry. In the authors' methods: Counts of nucleated cells, estimated from reference gene primer amplification, were obtained. The data were produced by immunoSEQ multiplex PCR, yet TCRdb's version contains in-frame clones alone and is incomplete. D and trimming come from the DNA, and the V and J calls and clone size come from that table. The table has a few hundred thousand clones, roughly 90% seen once. The source of the sample is a study of blood T cell repertoires in COVID-19. The germline CDR1 and CDR2 sequences are LNHNV and YYDKDF (reference sequence). V gave up 5 bases and J gave up 2 bases; unmatched junction bases: 4. The CDR3 totals 14 residues.

The clonotype comes from a man between 18 and 35 years old with active or convalescent COVID-19. Sequenced input: peripheral blood. This chain links TRBV15 with TRBJ2-7; 9 bases align to TRBD1. Here the CDR3 reads CATSFGTGTYEQYF. Written as DNA, the CDR3 is TGTGCCACCAGCTTCGGGACAGGGACCTACGAGCAGTACTTC.